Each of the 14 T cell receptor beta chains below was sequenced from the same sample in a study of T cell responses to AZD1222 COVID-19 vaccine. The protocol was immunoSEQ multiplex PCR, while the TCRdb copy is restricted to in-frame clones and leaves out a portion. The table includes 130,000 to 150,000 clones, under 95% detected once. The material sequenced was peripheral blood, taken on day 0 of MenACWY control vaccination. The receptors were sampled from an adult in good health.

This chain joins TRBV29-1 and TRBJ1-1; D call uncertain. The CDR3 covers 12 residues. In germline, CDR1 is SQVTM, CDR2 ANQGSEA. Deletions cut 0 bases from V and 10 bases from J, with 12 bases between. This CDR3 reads CSVEEAPGTAFF. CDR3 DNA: TGCAGCGTTGAAGAGGCTCCGGGCACAGCTTTCTTT.

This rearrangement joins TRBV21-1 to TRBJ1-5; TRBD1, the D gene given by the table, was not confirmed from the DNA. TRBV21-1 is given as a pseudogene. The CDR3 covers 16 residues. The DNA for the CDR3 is TGTGCCAGCAGCAAAGAGGTCAGGATCACCAATCAGCCCCAGCATTTT. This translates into CASSKEVRITNQPQHF.

In DNA, the CDR3 is TGTGCCAGCACCCCACCCTGGTGGCAGGGCCGAAATCAGCCCCAGCATTTT. Its protein product is CASTPPWWQGRNQPQHF. V and J are TRBV28 and TRBJ1-5; TRBD1 might be the D (5 bases). The V end was cut by 7 bases, the J end by 4 bases, with 23 bases between. The CDR3 loop spans 17 amino acids. Germline CDR1 MDHEN, CDR2 SYDVKM.

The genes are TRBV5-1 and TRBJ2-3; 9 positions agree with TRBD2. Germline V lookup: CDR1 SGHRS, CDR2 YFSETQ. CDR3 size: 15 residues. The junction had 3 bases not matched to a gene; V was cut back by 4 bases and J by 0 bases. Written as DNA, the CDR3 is TGCGCCAGCAGCCGAACTAGCGGGAGCACAGATACGCAGTATTTT. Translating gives CASSRTSGSTDTQYF.

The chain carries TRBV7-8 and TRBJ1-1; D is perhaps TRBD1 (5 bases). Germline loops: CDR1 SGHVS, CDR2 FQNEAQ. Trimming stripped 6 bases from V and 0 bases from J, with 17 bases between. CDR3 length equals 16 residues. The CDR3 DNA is TGTGCCAGCAGTTCCTCCCCAGGGCGATTGAACACTGAAGCTTTCTTT. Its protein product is CASSSSPGRLNTEAFF.

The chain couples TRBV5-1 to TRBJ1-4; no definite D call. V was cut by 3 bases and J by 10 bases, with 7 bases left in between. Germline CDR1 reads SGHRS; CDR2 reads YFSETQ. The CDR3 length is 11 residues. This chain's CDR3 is CASSSVGKLFF. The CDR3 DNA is TGCGCCAGCAGCTCGGTGGGAAAACTGTTTTTT.

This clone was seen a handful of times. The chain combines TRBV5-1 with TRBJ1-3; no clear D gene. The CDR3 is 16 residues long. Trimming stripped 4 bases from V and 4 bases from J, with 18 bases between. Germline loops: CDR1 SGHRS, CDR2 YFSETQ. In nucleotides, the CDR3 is TGCGCCAGCAGCGTGGCCATCCGGGAAGCCGGAAACACCATATATTTT. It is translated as CASSVAIREAGNTIYF.

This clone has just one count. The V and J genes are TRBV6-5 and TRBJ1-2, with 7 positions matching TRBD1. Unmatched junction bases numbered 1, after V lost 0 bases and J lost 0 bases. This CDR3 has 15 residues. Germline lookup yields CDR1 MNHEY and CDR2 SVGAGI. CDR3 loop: CASSYSTGSNYGYTF. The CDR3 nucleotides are TGTGCCAGCAGTTACTCGACAGGGTCTAACTATGGCTACACCTTC.

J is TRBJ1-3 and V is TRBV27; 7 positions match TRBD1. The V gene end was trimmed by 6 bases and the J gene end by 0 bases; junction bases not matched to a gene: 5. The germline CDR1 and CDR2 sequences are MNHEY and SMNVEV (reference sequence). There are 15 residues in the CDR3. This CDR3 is CASSPAGGSGNTIYF. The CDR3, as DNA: TGTGCCAGCAGCCCTGCAGGGGGCTCTGGAAACACCATATATTTT.

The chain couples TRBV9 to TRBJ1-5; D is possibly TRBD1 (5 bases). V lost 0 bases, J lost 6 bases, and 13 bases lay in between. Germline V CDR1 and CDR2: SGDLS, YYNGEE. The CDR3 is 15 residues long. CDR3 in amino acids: CASSVEGVGGQPQHF. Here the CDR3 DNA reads TGTGCCAGCAGCGTAGAAGGGGTAGGTGGTCAGCCCCAGCATTTT.

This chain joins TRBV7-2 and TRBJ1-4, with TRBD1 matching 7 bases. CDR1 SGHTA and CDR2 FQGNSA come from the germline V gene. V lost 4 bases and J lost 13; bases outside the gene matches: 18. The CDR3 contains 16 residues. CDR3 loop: CASSSNSVGTARTLFF. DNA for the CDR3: TGTGCCAGCAGCTCAAATTCCGTTGGGACAGCCAGAACACTGTTTTTT.

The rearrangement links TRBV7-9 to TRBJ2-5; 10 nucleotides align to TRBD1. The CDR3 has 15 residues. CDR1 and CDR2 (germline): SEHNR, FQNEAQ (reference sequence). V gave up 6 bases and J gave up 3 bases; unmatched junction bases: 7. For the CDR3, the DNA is TGTGCCAGCAGAGGTACGGGACAGGGGAAAGAGACCCAGTACTTC. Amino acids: CASRGTGQGKETQYF.

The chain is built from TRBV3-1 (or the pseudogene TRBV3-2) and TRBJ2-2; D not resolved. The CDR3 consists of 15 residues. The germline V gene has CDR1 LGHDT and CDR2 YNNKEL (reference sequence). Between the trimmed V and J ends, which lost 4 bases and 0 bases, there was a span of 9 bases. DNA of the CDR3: TGTGCCAGCAGCCCCGCCGATGCGAACACCGGGGAGCTGTTTTTT. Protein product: CASSPADANTGELFF.

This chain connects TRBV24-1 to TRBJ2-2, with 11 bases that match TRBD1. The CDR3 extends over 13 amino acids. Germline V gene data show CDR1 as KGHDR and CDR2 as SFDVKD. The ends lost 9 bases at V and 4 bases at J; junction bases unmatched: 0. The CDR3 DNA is TGTGCCACCGGGACAGGGGGCACCGGGGAGCTGTTTTTT. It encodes CATGTGGTGELFF.